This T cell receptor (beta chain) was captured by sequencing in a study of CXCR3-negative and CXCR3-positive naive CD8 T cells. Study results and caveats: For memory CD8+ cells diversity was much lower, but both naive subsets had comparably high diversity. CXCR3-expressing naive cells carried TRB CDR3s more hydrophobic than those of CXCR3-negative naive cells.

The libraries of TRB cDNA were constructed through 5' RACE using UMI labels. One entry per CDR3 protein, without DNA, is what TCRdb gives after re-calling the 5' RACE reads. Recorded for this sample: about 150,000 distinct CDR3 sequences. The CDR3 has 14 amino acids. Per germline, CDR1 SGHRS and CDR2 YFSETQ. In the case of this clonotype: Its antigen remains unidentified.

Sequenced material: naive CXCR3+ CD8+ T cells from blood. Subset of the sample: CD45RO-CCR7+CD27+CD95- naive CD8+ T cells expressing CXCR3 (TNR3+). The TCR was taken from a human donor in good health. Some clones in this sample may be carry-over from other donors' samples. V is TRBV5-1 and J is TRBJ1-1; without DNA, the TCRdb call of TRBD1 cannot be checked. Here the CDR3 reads CASSSGQGAGEAFF.